This TCR beta chain was sequenced during a study of metastatic and nonmetastatic thyroid tumors. Study overall: Repertoire comparisons spanned blood and tumor or nodule tissue from malignant and benign thyroid patients.

A note on this clone: Antigen unknown.

Study-wide points: Patients with malignant thyroid tumors reportedly had significantly higher TCR beta diversity than those with benign nodules, in blood and tumor.

Trimming at V came to 7 bases and at J to 7 bases, leaving 8 bases not matched to a gene. The CDR3 is 13 amino acids. Germline CDR1 and CDR2: GTSNPN and SVGIG (reference sequence). Per the original data handling: Across clinicopathological groups, CDR3 differences served as the basis for building a distant-metastasis classifier for papillary thyroid cancer. TCRdb reanalyzed the PCR reads with MiXCR. TCRdb assigned the V and J calls; the authors' analysis was not used. The sample contains 16,000 or so clones, roughly 24% of which appear only once. All patients reached thyroid surgery having received no treatment beforehand.

Sequenced input: adjacent normal tissue. This clonotype was sampled from a female donor with papillary thyroid cancer or a benign thyroid nodule (not recorded which). Some clones in this sample may be carry-over from other donors' samples. This sequence joins TRBV30 and TRBJ2-7, with TRBD2 matching over 12 bases. The DNA of the CDR3 is TGTGCCTTCCGACTAGCGGGGGTCCCAGAGCAGTACTTC. Its translation is CAFRLAGVPEQYF. Looking up the rest from reference TRBV30 and TRBJ2-7 gives the full variable domain: SQTIHQWPATLVQPVGSPLSLECTVEGTSNPNLYWYRQAAGRGLQLLFYSVGIGQISSEVPQNLSASRPQDRQFILSSKKLLLSDSGFYLCAFRLAGVPEQYFGPGTRLTVT.